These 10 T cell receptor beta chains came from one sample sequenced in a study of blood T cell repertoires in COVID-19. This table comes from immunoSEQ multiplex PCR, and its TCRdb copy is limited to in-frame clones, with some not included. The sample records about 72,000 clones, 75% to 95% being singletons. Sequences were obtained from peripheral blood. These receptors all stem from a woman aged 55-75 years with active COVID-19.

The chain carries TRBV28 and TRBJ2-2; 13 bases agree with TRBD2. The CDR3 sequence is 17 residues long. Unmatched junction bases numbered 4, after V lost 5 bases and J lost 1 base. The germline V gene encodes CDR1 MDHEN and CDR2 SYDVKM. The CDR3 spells CASSMTSGRLNTGELFF. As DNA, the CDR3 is TGTGCCAGCAGTATGACTAGCGGGAGGCTGAACACCGGGGAGCTGTTTTTT.

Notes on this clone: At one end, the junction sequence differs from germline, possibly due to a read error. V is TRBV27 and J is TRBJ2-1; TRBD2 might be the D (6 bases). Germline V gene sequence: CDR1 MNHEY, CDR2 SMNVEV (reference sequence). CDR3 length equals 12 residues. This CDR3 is CASRREGLQTLF. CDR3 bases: TGTGCCAGCAGGCGCGAGGGACTCCAGACGCTCTTC.

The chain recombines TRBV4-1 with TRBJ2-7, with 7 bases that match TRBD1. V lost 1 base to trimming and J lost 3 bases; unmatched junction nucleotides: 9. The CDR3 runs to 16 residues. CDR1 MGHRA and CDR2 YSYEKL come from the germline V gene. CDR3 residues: CASSQAFGQAVYEQYF. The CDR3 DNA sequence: TGCGCCAGCAGCCAAGCATTCGGACAGGCGGTCTACGAGCAGTACTTC.

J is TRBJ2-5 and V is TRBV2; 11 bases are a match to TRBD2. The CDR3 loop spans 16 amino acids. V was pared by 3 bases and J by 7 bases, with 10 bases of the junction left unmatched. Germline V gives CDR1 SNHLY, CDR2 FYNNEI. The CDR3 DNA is TGTGCCAGCAGTGACGGGACTAGCGGTCGGAGGGGGACCCAGTACTTC. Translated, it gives CASSDGTSGRRGTQYF.

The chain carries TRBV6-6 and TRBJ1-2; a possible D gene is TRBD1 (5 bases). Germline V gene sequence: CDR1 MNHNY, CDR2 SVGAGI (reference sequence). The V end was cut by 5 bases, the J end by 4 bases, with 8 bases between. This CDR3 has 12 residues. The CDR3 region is CASSLDSYGYTF. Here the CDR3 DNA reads TGTGCCAGCAGTCTAGACAGCTATGGCTACACCTTC.

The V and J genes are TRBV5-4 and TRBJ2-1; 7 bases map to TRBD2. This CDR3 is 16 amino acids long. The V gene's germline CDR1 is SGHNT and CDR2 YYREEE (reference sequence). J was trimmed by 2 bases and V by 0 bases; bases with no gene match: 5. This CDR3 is CASSLGSGSAYNEQFF. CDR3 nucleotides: TGTGCCAGCAGCTTGGGTAGCGGGTCCGCCTACAATGAGCAGTTCTTC. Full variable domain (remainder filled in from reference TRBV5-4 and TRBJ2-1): ETGVTQSPTHLIKTRGQQVTLRCSSQSGHNTVSWYQQALGQGPQFIFQYYREEENGRGNFPPRFSGLQFPNYSSELNVNALELDDSALYLCASSLGSGSAYNEQFFGPGTRLTVL.

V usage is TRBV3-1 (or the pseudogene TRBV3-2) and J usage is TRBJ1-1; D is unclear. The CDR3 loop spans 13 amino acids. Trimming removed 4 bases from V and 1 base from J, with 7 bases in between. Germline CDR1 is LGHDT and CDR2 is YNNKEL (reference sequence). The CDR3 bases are TGTGCCAGCAGCCGGCGACAGAACACTGAAGCTTTCTTT. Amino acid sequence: CASSRRQNTEAFF.

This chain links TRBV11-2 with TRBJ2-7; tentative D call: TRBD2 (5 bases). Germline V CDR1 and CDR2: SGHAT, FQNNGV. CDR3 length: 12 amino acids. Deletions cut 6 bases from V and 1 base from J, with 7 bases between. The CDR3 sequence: CASRGSSYEQYF. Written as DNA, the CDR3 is TGTGCCAGCAGAGGGAGTTCCTACGAGCAGTACTTC.

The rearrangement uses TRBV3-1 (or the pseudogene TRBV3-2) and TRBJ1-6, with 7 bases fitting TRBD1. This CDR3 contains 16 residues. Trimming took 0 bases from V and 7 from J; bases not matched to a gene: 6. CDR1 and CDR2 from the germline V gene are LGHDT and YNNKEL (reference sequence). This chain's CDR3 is CASSQEGHRGNSPLHF. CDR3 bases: TGTGCCAGCAGCCAAGAGGGTCACAGGGGCAATTCACCCCTCCACTTT.

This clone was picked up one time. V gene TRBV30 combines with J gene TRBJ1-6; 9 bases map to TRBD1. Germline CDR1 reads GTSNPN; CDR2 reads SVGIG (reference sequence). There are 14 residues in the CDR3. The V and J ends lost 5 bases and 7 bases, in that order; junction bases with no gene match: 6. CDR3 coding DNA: TGTGCCTGGGGGACCGGACAGGGGAATTCACCCCTCCACTTT. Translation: CAWGTGQGNSPLHF.